This T cell receptor (beta chain) was observed in a study of cytomegalovirus exposure and HLA in healthy donors. Study-level points and caveats: More clonal expansion characterized HLA-associated TCR beta chains than equally common others in a later analysis. Researchers left out some V segments, among them TRBV6-2 and TRBV6-3, as indistinguishable.

Comments on this clone: Its antigen is not known.

The trim removed 7 bases at V and 7 bases at J, leaving 9 bases unmatched. The CDR3 sequence is 14 residues long. CDR1 is SNHLY and CDR2 is FYNNEI in the germline V gene. With 60 Vbeta and 13 Jbeta primers, the PCR was carried out. The assay was immunoSEQ multiplex PCR, and TCRdb's table has in-frame clones only and misses some. The table includes under 200,000 clones, approximately 80% detected once. Material for sequencing was PBMCs. The receptor's source is a male donor in good health and CMV-seropositive. The rearrangement links TRBV2 to TRBJ2-7, with 11 bases lining up with TRBD2. The CDR3 region is CASTPGLAVREQYF. The CDR3 nucleotides are TGTGCCAGCACCCCGGGACTAGCGGTCCGGGAGCAGTACTTC.